This TCR beta chain was identified in a study of post-analysis software for immune sequencing data. Overall study findings and caveats: Controls showed lower frequencies than patients for five TRBV segments, and TRBV5-6, TRBV5-1 and TRBV20-1 were among these. Normalized Chao1 diversity was significantly lower in multiple sclerosis patients than in controls.

In the case of this clonotype: Its antigen is not known.

Built from TCR beta cDNA, the libraries had unique molecular identifiers in them. TCRdb independently ran MiXCR on the PCR reads; one entry per CDR3 protein. The data hold roughly 800,000 distinct CDR3 sequences, with roughly 27% observed a single time. Germline V gene sequence: CDR1 DFQATT, CDR2 SNEGSKA (reference sequence). The CDR3 extends over 15 amino acids. Trimming left V 3 bases short and J 5 bases short, with 17 bases between. This receptor was obtained from a girl aged 5-17 years with multiple sclerosis. Input material: blood. The rearrangement joins TRBV20-1 to TRBJ2-1, with D possibly matching TRBD2 (5 bases). CDR3 sequence reads: CSARRVLGSDNEQFF. In nucleotides, the CDR3 is TGCAGTGCTAGGAGGGTCTTAGGGTCAGACAATGAGCAGTTCTTC.